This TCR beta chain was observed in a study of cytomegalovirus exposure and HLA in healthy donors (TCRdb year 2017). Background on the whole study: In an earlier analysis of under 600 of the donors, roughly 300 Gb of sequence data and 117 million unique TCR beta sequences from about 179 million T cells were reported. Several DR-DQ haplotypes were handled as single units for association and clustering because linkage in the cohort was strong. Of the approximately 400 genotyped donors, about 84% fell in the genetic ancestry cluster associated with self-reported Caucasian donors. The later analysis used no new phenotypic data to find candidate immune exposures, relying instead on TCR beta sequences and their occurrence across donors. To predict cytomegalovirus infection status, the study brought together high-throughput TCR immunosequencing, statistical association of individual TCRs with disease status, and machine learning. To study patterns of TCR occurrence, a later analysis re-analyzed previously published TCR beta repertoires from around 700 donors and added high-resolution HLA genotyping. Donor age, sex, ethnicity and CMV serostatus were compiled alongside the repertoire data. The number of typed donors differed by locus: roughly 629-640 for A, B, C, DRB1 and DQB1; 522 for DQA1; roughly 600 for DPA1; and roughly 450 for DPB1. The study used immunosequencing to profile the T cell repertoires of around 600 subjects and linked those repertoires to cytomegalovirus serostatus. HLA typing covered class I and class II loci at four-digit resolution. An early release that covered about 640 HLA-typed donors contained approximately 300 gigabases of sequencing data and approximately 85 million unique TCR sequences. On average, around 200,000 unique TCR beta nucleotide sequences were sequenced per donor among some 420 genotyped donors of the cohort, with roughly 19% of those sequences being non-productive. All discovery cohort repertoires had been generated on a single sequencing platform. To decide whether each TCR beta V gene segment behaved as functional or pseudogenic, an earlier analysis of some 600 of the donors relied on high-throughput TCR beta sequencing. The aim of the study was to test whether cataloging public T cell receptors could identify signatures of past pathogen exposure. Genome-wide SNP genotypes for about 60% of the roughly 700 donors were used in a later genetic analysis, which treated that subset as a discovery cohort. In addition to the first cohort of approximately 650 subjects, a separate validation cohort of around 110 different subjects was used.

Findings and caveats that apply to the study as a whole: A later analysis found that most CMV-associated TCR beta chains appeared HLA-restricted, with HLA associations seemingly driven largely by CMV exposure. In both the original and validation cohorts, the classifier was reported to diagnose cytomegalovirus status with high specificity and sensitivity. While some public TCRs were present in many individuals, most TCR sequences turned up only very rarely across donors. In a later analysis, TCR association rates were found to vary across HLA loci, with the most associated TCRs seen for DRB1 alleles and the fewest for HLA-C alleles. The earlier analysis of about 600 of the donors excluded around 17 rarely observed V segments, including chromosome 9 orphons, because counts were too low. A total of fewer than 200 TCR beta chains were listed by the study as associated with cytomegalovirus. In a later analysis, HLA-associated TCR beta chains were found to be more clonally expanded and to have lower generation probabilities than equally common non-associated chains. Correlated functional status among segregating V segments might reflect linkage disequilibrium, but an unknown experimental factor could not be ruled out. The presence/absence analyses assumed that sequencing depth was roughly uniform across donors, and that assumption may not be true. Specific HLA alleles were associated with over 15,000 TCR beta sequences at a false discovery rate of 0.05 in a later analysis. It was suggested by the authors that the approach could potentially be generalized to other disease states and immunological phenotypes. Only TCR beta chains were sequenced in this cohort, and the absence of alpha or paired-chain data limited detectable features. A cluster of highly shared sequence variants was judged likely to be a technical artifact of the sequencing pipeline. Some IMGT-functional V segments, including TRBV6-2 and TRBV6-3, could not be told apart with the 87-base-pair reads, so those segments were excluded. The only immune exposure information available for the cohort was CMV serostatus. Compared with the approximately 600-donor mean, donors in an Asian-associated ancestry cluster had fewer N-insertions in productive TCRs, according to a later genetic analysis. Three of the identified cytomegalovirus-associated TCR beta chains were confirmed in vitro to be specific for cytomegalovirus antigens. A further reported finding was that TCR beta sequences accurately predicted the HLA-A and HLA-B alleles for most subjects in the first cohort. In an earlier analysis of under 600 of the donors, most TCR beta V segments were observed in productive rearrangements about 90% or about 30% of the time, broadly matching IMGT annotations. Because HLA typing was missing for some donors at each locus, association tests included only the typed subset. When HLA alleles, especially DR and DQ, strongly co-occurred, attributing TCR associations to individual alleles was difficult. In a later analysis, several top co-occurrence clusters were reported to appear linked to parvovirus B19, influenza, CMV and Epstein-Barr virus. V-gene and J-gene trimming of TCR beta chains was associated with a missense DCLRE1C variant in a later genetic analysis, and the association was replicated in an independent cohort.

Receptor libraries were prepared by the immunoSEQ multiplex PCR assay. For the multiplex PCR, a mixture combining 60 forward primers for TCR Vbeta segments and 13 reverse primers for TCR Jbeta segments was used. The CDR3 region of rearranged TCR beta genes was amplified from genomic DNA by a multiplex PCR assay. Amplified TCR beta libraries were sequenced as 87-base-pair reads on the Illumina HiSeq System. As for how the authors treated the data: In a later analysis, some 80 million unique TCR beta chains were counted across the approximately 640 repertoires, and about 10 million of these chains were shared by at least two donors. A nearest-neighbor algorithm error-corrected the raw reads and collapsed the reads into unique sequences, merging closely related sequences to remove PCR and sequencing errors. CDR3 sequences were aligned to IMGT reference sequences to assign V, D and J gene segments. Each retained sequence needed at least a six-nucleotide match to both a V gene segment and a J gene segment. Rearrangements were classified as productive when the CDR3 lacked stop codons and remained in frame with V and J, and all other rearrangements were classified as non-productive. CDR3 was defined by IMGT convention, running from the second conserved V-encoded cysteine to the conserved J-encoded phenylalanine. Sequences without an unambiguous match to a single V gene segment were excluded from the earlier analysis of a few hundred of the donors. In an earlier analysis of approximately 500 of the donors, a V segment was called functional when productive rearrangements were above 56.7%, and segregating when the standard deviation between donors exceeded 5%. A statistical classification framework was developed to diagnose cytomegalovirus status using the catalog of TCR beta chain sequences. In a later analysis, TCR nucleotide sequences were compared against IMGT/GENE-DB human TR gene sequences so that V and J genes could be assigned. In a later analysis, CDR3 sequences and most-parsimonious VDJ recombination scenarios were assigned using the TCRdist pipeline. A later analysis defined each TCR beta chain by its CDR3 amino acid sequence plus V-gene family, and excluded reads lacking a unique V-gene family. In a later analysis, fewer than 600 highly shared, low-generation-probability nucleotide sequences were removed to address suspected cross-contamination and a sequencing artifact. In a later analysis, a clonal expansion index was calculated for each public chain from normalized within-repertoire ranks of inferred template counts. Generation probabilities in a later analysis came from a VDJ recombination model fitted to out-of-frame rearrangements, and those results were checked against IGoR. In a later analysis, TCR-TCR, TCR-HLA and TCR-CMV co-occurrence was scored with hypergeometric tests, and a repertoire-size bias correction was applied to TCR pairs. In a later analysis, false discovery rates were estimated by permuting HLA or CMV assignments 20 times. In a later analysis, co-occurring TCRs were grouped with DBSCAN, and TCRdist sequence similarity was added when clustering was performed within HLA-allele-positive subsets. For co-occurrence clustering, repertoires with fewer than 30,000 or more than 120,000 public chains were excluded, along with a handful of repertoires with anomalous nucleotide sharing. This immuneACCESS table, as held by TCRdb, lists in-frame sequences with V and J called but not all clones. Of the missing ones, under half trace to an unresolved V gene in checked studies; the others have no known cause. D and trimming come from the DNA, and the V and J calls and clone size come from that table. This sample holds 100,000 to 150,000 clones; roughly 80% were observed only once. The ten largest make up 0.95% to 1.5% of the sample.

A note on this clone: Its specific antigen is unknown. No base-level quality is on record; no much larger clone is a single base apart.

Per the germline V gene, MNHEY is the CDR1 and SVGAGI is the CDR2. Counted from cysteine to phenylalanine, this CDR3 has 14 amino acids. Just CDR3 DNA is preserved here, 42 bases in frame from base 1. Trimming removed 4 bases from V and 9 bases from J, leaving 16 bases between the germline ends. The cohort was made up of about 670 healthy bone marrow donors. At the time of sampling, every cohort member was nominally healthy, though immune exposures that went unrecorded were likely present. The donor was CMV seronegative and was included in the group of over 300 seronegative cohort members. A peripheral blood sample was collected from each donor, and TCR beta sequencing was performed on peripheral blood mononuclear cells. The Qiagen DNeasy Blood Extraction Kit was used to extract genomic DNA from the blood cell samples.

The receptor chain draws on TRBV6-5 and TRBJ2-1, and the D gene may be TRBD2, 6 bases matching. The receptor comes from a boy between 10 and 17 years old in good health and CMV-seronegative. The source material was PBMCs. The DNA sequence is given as TGTGCCAGCAGTTCGGGACTGGAGTCAACTGAGCAGTTCTTC. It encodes CASSSGLESTEQFF.